This is a list of T cell receptor beta chains from one sample in a study of blood T cell repertoires in COVID-19. The protocol was immunoSEQ multiplex PCR, while the TCRdb copy is restricted to in-frame clones and leaves out a portion. The data show under 200,000 clones, under 85% seen once. The sample consisted of peripheral blood. The receptors derive from a woman of 80 years or more with acute or convalescent COVID-19. CDR3s leave out the opening cysteine and the closing phenylalanine or tryptophan.

>TRBV3-1/TRBV3-2|TRBJ2-7
ASRSTTHYEQY
>TRBV5-1|TRBJ1-5
ASSPGQGAGNQPQH
>TRBV11-2|TRBJ2-2
ASSPRALAGVAGELF
>TRBV5-4|TRBJ2-2
ASSWGHTTGELF
>TRBV25-1|TRBJ2-1
ASGREGRDEQF
>TRBV5-1|TRBJ1-5
ASSGLTH
>TRBV7-9|TRBJ1-5
ASSSVPSNQPQH
>TRBV6-5|TRBJ2-7
ASSYPPRGGGYEQY
>TRBV27|TRBJ1-3
ASSFRGESGNTIY
>TRBV7-8|TRBJ1-1
ASSLGGSPIVRAF
>TRBV5-4|TRBJ2-7
ASSSGTSGLYEQY
>TRBV25-1|TRBJ1-1
ASSESAGEAF
>TRBV18|TRBJ2-1
ASSPRGGTGNEQF
>TRBV7-2|TRBJ1-3
ASSLRTGAGNTIY
>TRBV6-5|TRBJ2-3
ASSWHRGSTDTQY
>TRBV7-8|TRBJ2-3
ASSSRGGRTDTQY
>TRBV19|TRBJ1-2
ASSFDREGGYT
>TRBV7-9|TRBJ1-1
AGGLGGYTEAF
>TRBV19|TRBJ2-1
ASGAGGRAYNEQF
>TRBV7-2|TRBJ2-3
ASSLRQGGDTQY
>TRBV7-2|TRBJ2-3
ASSLTSGGATDTQY
>TRBV5-6|TRBJ1-1
ASSLTSDLNTEVTAF
>TRBV30|TRBJ2-1
AWSPLLGEEQF
>TRBV2|TRBJ2-3
ASSPGTDTQY
>TRBV7-2|TRBJ2-1
ASSLGPSGGSYNEQF
>TRBV7-2|TRBJ1-4
ASSYRRRGTNEKLF
>TRBV20-1|TRBJ1-2
SFTGGYGYT
>TRBV19|TRBJ2-4
ASGQSKNIQY
>TRBV29-1|TRBJ2-3
SVGTGGSDTQY
>TRBV11-3|TRBJ2-2
ASSSRPYTGELF
>TRBV5-1|TRBJ1-5
ASSLGGDSSQPQH
>TRBV9|TRBJ2-7
ASSVGQASSYEQY
>TRBV6-5|TRBJ2-1
ATRTSGSSYNEQF
>TRBV4-3|TRBJ2-5
ASSLRGSETQY
>TRBV27|TRBJ1-2
ASSPYGQDDYGYT
>TRBV5-8|TRBJ2-7
ASSLTGQEGEQY
>TRBV19|TRBJ2-5
ASSPTSGRETQY
>TRBV5-1|TRBJ1-3
ASSVGQGTGNTIY
>TRBV5-1|TRBJ2-5
ASTLLSGVQETQY
>TRBV11-2|TRBJ1-2
ASSLGGAGYGYT
>TRBV11-2|TRBJ1-2
ASSRGAGALNGYT
>TRBV5-1|TRBJ2-7
ASSATGARTYEQY
>TRBV18|TRBJ2-7
ASQGDSYEQY
>TRBV9|TRBJ2-1
ASSPRLAEPNNEQF
>TRBV4-1|TRBJ1-3
ASSQERHGNTIY
>TRBV19|TRBJ2-3
ASSPGGPHTDTQY
>TRBV27|TRBJ2-7
ASSSVRSYEQY
>TRBV6-4|TRBJ2-3
ATGNGGPADTQY
>TRBV6-5|TRBJ2-1
ASSRTSSYNEQF
>TRBV2|TRBJ1-6
ASSAGVGSPLH
>TRBV7-3|TRBJ1-2
ASGTGGGPYGYT
>TRBV15|TRBJ1-1
ATSREAGNTEAF
>TRBV10-1|TRBJ2-7
ASRSLAGLPYEQY
>TRBV27|TRBJ1-1
ASSRNTGTGHTEAF
>TRBV4-2|TRBJ1-4
ASSSPTATNEKLF
>TRBV10-3|TRBJ1-5
AIKAQADQPQH
>TRBV15|TRBJ2-3
ATSRETSGGPADTQY
>TRBV5-8|TRBJ1-5
ASSFRGWGNQPQH
>TRBV5-6|TRBJ2-7
ASSLMRGGRFYEQY